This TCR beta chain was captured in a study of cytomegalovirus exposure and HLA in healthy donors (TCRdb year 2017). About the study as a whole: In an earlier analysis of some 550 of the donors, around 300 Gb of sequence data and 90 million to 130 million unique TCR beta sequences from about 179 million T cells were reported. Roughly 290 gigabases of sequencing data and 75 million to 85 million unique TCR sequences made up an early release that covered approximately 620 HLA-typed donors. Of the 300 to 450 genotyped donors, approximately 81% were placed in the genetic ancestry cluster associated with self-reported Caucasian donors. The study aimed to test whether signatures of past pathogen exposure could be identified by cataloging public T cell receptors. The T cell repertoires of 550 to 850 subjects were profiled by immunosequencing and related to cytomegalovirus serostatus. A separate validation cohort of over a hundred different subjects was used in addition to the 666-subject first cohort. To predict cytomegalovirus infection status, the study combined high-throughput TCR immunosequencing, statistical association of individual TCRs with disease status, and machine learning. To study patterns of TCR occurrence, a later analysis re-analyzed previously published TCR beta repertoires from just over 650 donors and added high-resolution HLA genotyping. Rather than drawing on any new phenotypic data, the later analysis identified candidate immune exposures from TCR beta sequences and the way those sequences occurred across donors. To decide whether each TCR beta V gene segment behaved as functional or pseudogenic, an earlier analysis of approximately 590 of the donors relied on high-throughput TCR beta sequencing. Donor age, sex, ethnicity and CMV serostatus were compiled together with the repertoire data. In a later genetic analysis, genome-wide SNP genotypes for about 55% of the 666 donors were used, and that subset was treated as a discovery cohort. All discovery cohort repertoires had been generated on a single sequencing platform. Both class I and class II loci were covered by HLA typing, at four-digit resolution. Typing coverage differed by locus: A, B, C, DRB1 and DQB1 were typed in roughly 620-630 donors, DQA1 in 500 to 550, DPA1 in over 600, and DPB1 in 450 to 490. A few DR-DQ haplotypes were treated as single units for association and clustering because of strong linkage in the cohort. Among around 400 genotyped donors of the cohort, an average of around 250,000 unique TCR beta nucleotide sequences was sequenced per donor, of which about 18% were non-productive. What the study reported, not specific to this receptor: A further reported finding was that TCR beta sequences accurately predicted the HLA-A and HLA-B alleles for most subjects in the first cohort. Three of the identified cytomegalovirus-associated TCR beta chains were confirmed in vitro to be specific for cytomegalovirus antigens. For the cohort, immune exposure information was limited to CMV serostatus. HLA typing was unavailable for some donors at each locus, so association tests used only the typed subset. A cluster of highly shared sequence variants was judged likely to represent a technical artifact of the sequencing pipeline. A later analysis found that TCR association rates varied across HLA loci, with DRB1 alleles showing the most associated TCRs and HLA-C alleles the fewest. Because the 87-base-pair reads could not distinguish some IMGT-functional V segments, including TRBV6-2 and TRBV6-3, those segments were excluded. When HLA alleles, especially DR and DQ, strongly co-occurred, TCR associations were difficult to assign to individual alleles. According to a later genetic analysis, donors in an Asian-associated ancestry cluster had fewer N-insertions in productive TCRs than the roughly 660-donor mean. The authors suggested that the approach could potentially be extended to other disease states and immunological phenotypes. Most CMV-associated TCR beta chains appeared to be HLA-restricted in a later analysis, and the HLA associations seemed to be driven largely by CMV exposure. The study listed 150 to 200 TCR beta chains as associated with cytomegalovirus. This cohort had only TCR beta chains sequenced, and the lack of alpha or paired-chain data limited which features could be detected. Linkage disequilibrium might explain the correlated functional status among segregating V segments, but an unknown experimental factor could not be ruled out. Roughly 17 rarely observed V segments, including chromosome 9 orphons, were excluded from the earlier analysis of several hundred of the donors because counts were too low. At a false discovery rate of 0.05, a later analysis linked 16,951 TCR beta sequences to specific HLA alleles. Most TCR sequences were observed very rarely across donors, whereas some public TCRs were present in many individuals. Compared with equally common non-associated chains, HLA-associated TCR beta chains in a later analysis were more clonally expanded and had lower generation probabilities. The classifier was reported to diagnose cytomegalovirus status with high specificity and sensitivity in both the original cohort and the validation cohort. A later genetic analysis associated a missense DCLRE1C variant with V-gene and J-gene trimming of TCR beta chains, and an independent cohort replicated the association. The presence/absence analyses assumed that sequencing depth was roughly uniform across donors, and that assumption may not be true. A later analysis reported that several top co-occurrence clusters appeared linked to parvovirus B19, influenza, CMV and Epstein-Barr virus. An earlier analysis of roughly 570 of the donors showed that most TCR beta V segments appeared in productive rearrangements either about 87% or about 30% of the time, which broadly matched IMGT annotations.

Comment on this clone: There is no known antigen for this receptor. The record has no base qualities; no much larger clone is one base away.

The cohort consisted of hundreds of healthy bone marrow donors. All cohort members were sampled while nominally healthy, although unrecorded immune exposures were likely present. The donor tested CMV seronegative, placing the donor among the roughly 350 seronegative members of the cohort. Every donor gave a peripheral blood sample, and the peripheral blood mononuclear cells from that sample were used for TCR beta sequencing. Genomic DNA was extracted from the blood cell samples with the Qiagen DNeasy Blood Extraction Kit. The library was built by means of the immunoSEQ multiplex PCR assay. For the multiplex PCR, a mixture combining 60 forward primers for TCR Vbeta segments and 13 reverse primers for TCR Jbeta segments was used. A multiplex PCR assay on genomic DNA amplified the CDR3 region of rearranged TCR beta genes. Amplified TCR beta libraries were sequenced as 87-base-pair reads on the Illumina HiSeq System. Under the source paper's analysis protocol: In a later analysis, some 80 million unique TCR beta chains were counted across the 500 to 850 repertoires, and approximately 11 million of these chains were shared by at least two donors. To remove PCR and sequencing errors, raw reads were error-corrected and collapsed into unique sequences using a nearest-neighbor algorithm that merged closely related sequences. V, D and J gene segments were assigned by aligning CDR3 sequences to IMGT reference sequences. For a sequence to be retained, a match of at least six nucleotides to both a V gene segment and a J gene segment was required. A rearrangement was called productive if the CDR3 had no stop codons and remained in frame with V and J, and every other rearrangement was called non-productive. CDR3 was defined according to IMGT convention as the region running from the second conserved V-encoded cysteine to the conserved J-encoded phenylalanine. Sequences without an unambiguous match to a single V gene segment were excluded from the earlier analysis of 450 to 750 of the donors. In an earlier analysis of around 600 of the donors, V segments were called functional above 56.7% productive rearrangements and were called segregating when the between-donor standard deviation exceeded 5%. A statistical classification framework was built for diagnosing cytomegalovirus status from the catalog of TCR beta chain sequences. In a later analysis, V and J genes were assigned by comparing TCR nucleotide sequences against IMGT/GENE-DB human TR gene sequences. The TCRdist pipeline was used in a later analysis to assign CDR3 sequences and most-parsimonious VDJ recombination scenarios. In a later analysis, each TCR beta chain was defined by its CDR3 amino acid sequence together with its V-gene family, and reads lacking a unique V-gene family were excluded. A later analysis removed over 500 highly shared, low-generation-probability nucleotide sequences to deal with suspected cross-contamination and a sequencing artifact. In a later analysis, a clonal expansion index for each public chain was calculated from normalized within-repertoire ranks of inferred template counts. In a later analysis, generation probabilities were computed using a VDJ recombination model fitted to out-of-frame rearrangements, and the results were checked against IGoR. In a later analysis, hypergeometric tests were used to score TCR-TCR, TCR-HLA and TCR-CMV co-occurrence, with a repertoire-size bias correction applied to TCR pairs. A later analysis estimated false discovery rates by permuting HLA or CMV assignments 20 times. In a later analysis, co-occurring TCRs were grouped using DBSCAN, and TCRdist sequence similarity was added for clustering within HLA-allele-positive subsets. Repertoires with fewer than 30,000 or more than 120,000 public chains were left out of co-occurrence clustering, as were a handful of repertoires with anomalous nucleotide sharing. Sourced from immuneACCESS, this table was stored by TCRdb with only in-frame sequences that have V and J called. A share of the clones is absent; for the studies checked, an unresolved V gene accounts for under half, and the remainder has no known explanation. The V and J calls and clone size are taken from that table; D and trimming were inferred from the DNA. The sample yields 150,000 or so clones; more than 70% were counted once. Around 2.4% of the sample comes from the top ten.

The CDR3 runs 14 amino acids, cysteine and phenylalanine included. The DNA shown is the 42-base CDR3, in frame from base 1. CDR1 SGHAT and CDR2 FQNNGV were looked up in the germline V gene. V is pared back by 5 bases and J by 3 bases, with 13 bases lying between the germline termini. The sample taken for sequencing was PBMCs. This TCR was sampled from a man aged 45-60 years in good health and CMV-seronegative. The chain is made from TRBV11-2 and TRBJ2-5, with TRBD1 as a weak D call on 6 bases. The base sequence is TGTGCCAGCAGCCAGGGGACGGTAAAAGAGACCCAGTACTTC. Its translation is CASSQGTVKETQYF. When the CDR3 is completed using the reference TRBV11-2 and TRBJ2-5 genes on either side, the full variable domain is EAGVAQSPRYKIIEKRQSVAFWCNPISGHATLYWYQQILGQGPKLLIQFQNNGVVDDSQLPKDRFSAERLKGVDSTLKIQPAKLEDSAVYLCASSQGTVKETQYFGPGTRLLVL.